This TCR beta chain was observed in a study of tumor and adjacent non-tumor tissue in lung cancer. No cell sorting was done before RNA was extracted from the tissue. Chemotherapy-naive patients with new lung cancer underwent thoracic surgery in China, August–November 2014. The study, taken as a whole, reports: In normal lung, the top 100 clones were significantly more dominant than in tumor. TCR diversity was significantly greater in tumor than normal lung tissue.

Ten or more counts support this clonotype. The target antigen is unknown. Three rounds of nested PCR, following a modified ARM-PCR protocol, produced the TCRbeta library. TCRdb re-analysed the multiplex PCR reads in MiXCR, keeping a single row per CDR3 protein. This table holds 81,000 or so distinct CDR3 sequences, around 80% found once. The CDR3 runs 14 residues. The V gene end was trimmed by 1 base and the J gene end by 4 bases; junction bases not matched to a gene: 2. CDR1 and CDR2 (germline): SGHTA, FQGNSA. This clonotype was sampled from a woman in her forties or fifties with non-small cell lung cancer. The sequenced material came from lung tumor tissue. The chain joins TRBV7-2 to TRBJ2-3, with 7 bases identical to TRBD1. The CDR3 loop reads CASSLDQGADTQYF. The CDR3 region has the DNA TGTGCCAGCAGCTTAGATCAGGGGGCAGATACGCAGTATTTT.